The 2 T cell receptor beta chains below all came from one sample that was sequenced in a study of blood T cell repertoires in COVID-19. Profiling relied on immunoSEQ multiplex PCR, and the TCRdb table lists in-frame clones only, not all of them. The table has 200,000 to 300,000 clones, about 79% seen once; the top ten hold approximately 9.6%. Sequencing was performed on peripheral blood. Receptors originate from a woman of 80 years or more with acute or convalescent COVID-19.

The chain employs TRBV3-1 (or the pseudogene TRBV3-2) and TRBJ2-3, with D possibly being TRBD1 (5 bases). The germline V and J ends were trimmed by 8 bases and 9 bases, with 18 bases remaining between them. Germline V gives CDR1 LGHDT, CDR2 YNNKEL (reference sequence). The CDR3 is 13 residues long. The DNA for the CDR3 is TGTGCCAGCGTCTATAAGGGGTCAGGCACGCAGTATTTT. It encodes CASVYKGSGTQYF.

This rearrangement joins TRBV3-1 (or the pseudogene TRBV3-2) to TRBJ1-6; TRBD1 might be the D (5 bases). This CDR3 has 16 residues. V was cut by 3 bases and J by 6 bases, with 15 bases left in between. Germline V gene lookup returns CDR1 LGHDT and CDR2 YNNKEL (reference sequence). The CDR3, as DNA: TGTGCCAGCAGCCACAACCAGGGAGGTGCTAATTCACCCCTCCACTTT. Translated, it gives CASSHNQGGANSPLHF.